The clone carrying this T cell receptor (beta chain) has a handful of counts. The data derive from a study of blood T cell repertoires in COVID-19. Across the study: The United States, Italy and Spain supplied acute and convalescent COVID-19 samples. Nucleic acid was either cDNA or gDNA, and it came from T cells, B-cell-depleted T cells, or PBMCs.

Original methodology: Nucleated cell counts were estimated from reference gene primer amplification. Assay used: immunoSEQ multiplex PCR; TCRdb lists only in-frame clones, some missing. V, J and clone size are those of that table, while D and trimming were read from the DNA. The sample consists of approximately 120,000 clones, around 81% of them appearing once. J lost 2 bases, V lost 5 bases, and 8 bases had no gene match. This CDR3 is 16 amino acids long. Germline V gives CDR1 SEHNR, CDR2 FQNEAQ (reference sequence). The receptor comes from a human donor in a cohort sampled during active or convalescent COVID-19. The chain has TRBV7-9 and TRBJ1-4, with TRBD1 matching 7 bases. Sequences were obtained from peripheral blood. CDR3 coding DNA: TGTGCCAGCAGCAGACAGGGACAGTTGACTAATGAAAAACTGTTTTTT. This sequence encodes CASSRQGQLTNEKLFF. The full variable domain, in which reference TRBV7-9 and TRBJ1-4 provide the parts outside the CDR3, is DTGVSQNPRHKITKRGQNVTFRCDPISEHNRLYWYRQTLGQGPEFLTYFQNEAQLEKSRLLSDRFSAERPKGSFSTLEIQRTEQGDSAMYLCASSRQGQLTNEKLFFGSGTQLSVL.